This paragraph covers one T cell receptor beta chain sequence. There are 15 residues in the CDR3. Trimming shortened V by 1 base and J by 5 bases, and 14 bases separated the two germline ends. Germline V gene lookup returns CDR1 SGHAT and CDR2 FQNNGV. Recovered status in Cohort 3 required two negative PCRs, clearance, or symptom resolution. The data are from a study of blood T cell repertoires in COVID-19. In the study overall: The origin of the acute and convalescent COVID-19 samples was the United States, Italy and Spain.

TCRdb's table, derived via immunoSEQ multiplex PCR, lists solely in-frame clones and lacks some. The repertoire includes about 430,000 clones, around 87% of them detected once, and 1% to 1.3% sits in the top ten. The TCR comes from a young man who had recovered from COVID-19. Sequenced sample: PBMCs or T cells enriched from blood (not recorded which). This chain connects TRBV11-2 to TRBJ1-1; a weak D match, TRBD1 (5 bases). Written as DNA, the CDR3 is TGTGCCAGCAGCTTAGGTCCGACGGGGGTTACTGAAGCTTTCTTT. Amino acid sequence: CASSLGPTGVTEAFF.